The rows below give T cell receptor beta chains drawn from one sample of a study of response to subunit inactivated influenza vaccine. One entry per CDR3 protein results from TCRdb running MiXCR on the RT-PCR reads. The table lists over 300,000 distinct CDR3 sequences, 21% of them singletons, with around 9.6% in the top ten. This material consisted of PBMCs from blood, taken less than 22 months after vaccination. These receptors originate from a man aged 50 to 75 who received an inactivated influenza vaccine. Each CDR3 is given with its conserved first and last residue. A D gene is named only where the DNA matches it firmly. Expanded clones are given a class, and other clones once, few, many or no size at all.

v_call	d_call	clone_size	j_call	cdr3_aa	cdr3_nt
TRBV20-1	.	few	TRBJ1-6	CSARGAHNSPLHF	TGCAGTGCTAGAGGAGCCCATAATTCACCCCTCCACTTT
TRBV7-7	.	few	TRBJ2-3	CASSLENSPDTQYF	TGTGCTAGCAGCTTAGAAAATTCACCAGATACGCAGTATTTT
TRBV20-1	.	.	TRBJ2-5	CSAIGTLGETQYF	TGCAGTGCTATCGGGACTCTGGGGGAGACCCAGTACTTC
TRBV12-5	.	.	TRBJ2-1	CASGLVTRNEQFF	TGTGCTAGTGGTTTGGTAACGCGAAATGAGCAGTTCTTC
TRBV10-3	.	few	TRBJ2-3	CAISESLRASTDTQYF	TGTGCCATCAGTGAGTCACTACGGGCTAGCACAGATACGCAGTATTTT
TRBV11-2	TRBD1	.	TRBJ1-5	CASSLDRGHGQPQHF	TGTGCCAGCAGCTTAGACAGGGGGCACGGTCAGCCCCAGCATTTT
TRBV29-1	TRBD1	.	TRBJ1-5	CSARTGDGNQPQHF	TGCAGCGCCCGGACAGGGGACGGCAATCAGCCCCAGCATTTT
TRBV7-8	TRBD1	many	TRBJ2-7	CASSPNPGTGSSYEQYF	TGTGCCAGCAGCCCAAACCCCGGGACAGGGAGCTCCTACGAGCAGTACTTC
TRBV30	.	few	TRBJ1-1	CAWRLGEYTEAFF	TGTGCCTGGAGACTGGGCGAGTACACTGAAGCTTTCTTT
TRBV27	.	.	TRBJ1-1	CASSLEQATEAFF	TGTGCCAGCAGTTTAGAACAGGCCACTGAAGCTTTCTTT
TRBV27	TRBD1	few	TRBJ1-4	CASSSKGASNEKLFF	TGTGCCAGCAGTTCCAAGGGGGCTTCTAATGAAAAACTGTTTTTT
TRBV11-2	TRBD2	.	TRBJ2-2	CASRRPGTSGVTGELFF	TGTGCCAGCCGACGTCCAGGGACTAGCGGGGTCACCGGGGAGCTGTTTTTT
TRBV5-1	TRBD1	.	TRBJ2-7	CASSPGDRAYEQYF	TGCGCCAGCAGCCCCGGGGACAGGGCCTACGAGCAGTACTTC
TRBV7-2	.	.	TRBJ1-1	CASSLAVGLMNTEAFF	TGTGCCAGCAGCTTAGCGGTTGGACTCATGAACACTGAAGCTTTCTTT
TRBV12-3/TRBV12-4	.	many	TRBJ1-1	CASSPSGFLAFF	TGTGCCAGCAGCCCCTCGGGTTTTTTAGCTTTCTTT
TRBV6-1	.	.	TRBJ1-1	CASNSGKLNTEAFF	TGTGCCAGCAACTCGGGCAAACTAAACACTGAAGCTTTCTTT
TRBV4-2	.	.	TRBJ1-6	CASSQDTRANSPLHF	TGTGCCAGCAGCCAAGATACCAGGGCGAATTCACCCCTCCACTTT
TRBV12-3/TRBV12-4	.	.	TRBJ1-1	CASSFPTNKNTEAFF	TGTGCCAGCAGTTTCCCGACGAATAAGAACACTGAAGCTTTCTTT
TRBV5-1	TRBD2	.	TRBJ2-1	CASSPTSGSIHEQFF	TGCGCCAGCAGCCCGACTAGCGGGAGCATCCATGAGCAGTTCTTC
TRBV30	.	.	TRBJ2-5	CAWSVLVGTQYF	TGTGCCTGGAGTGTACTCGTAGGGACCCAGTACTTC
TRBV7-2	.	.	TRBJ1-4	CASSLDWDVGLFF	TGTGCCAGCAGCTTAGATTGGGACGTTGGGCTGTTTTTT
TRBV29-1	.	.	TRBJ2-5	CSGGGGQVETQYF	TGCAGCGGGGGAGGGGGACAGGTGGAGACCCAGTACTTC
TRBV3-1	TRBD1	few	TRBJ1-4	CASSQPGTGYEKLFF	TGTGCCAGCAGCCAGCCTGGGACAGGGTATGAAAAACTGTTTTTT
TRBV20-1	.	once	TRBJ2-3	CSASGATDTQYF	TGCAGTGCTAGCGGAGCCACAGATACGCAGTATTTT
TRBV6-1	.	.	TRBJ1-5	CASSAVLSNQPQHF	TGTGCCAGCAGCGCGGTACTAAGCAATCAGCCCCAGCATTTT
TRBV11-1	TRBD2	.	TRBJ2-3	CASSRLRLAGGLRGDTQYF	TGTGCCAGCAGCCGTCTCCGGCTAGCGGGAGGCCTCCGGGGGGATACGCAGTATTTT
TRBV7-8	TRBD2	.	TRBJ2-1	CASSGGTNYNEQFF	TGTGCCAGCAGCGGGGGGACTAACTACAATGAGCAGTTCTTC
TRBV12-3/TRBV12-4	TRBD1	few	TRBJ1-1	CASSFRTGRGAFF	TGTGCCAGCAGTTTTCGGACAGGCCGCGGAGCTTTCTTT
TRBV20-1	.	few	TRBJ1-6	CSASEDVNSPLHF	TGCAGTGCTAGTGAGGACGTTAATTCACCCCTCCACTTT
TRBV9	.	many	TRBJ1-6	CASSAGRKPLHF	TGTGCCAGCAGCGCAGGGAGAAAACCCCTCCACTTT
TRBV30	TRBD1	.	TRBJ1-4	CAWSVMFGQGDEKLFF	TGTGCCTGGAGTGTAATGTTTGGGCAGGGGGATGAAAAACTGTTTTTT
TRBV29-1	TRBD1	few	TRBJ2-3	CSALSGTVSTDTQYF	TGCAGCGCCTTATCTGGGACAGTTAGCACAGATACGCAGTATTTT
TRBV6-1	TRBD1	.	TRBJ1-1	CASSHRGGEAFF	TGTGCCAGCAGCCACAGGGGTGGTGAAGCTTTCTTT
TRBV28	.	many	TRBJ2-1	CASSLYRANEQFF	TGTGCCAGCAGTTTATACAGGGCGAATGAGCAGTTCTTC
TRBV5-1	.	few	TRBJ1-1	CASSVTGYNTEAFF	TGCGCCAGCAGCGTCACAGGCTATAACACTGAAGCTTTCTTT
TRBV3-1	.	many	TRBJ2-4	CASSQGGQIAKNIQYF	TGTGCCAGCAGCCAAGGGGGACAAATAGCCAAAAACATTCAGTACTTC
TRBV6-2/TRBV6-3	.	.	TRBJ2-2	CASSPQYTGELFF	TGTGCCAGCAGTCCCCAGTACACCGGGGAGCTGTTTTTT
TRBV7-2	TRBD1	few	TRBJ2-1	CASSLAGTGPYNEQFF	TGTGCCAGCAGCTTAGCGGGGACAGGCCCCTACAATGAGCAGTTCTTC
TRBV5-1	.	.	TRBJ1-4	CASSLGTALEKLFF	TGCGCCAGCAGCTTAGGGACGGCGCTCGAAAAACTGTTTTTT
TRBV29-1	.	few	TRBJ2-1	CSVEVGSRPSNEQFF	TGCAGCGTTGAAGTCGGGAGCCGGCCGTCCAATGAGCAGTTCTTC
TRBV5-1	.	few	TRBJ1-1	CASSRTRGFTEAFF	TGCGCCAGCAGTCGCACCAGGGGTTTCACTGAAGCTTTCTTT
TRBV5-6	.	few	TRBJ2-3	CASSLVDWGSTDTQYF	TGTGCCAGCAGCTTGGTAGATTGGGGTAGCACAGATACGCAGTATTTT
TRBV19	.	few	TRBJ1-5	CASINPRTVNQPQHF	TGTGCCAGTATCAATCCTCGGACAGTCAATCAGCCCCAGCATTTT
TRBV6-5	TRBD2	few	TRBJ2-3	CASSYSASGSGATDTQYF	TGTGCCAGCAGTTACTCCGCTAGCGGGAGTGGTGCCACAGATACGCAGTATTTT
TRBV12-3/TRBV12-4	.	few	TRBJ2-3	CASSLALADTQYF	TGTGCCAGCAGTTTAGCGTTGGCAGATACGCAGTATTTT
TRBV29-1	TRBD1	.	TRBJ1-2	CSVALGTGTYGYTF	TGCAGCGTCGCCCTCGGGACAGGGACCTATGGCTACACCTTC
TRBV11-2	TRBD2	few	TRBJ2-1	CASSLMGGLAGGPQFF	TGTGCCAGCAGCTTAATGGGTGGGCTAGCGGGAGGGCCCCAGTTCTTC
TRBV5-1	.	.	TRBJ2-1	CASRETGTPNNEQFF	TGCGCCAGCAGAGAAACAGGGACACCCAACAATGAGCAGTTCTTC
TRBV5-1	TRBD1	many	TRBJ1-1	CASSLQGVRMNTEAFF	TGCGCCAGCAGCTTACAGGGGGTGAGGATGAACACTGAAGCTTTCTTT
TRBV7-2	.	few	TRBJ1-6	CASSPQQGPISPLHF	TGTGCCAGCAGCCCGCAGCAGGGACCTATTTCACCCCTCCACTTT
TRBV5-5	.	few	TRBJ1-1	CASSFGQGNTEAFF	TGTGCCAGCAGCTTCGGTCAGGGGAACACTGAAGCTTTCTTT
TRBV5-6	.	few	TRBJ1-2	CASYDHGTDLWHGYTF	TGTGCCAGCTACGATCACGGGACGGACCTTTGGCATGGCTACACCTTC
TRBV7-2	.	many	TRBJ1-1	CASSFHQNTEAFF	TGTGCCAGCAGCTTTCATCAGAACACTGAAGCTTTCTTT
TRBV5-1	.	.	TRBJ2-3	CASSIVGISTDTQYF	TGCGCCAGCAGCATTGTCGGGATTAGCACAGATACGCAGTATTTT
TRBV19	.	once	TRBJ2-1	CASATVGGGEQFF	TGTGCCAGTGCCACGGTTGGTGGGGGTGAGCAGTTCTTC